This T cell receptor beta chain came from a study of immune evolution from preneoplasia to lung adenocarcinoma. Study background: HLA loss of heterozygosity: around 6.5% AIS, over 12% MIA, about 31% ADC, none AAH.

Profiled with immunoSEQ multiplex PCR; TCRdb holds only in-frame clones, not every one. The sample has about 2,300 clones; 84% are singletons. This CDR3 comprises 12 residues. V shed 0 bases and J shed 10 bases, with 9 bases lying between them. Germline CDR1 reads GTSNPN; CDR2 reads SVGIG (reference sequence). Resections took place in Japan or China from the mid-2010s to the late 2010s. Premalignant or tumor cells were enriched by macro-dissection after pathologic assessment. Material: FFPE lung adenocarcinoma in situ tissue. This receptor was identified in a person aged 55-80 years with lung adenocarcinoma. The genes are TRBV30 and TRBJ1-4; weak D call: TRBD1 (6 bases). CDR3 sequence: CAWSVGGGKLFF. CDR3 nucleotides: TGTGCCTGGAGTGTAGGGGGAGGAAAACTGTTTTTT.